The T cell receptor beta chain described here comes from a study of naive and memory T cell subsets. General study results and limits: A few larger clonotypes appeared in naive repertoires, especially CD8, possibly memory cells re-expressing CD45RA. In CD4 and CD8 cells, diversity dropped from naive through EMRA.

This clonotype was detected ten times or more. No antigen is known for it. Two oligonucleotides, mixed equimolar, formed the beta constant-region primer covering TRBC1 and TRBC2. The ligated cDNA underwent four PCR rounds using SP2 and nested alpha and beta constant-region primers. MiXCR was run by TCRdb on the UMI-ligation and nested PCR reads, yielding one entry per CDR3 protein. The sample includes under 150,000 distinct CDR3 sequences, approximately 20% of them seen just once. In germline, CDR1 is DFQATT, CDR2 SNEGSKA (reference sequence). Unmatched junction bases numbered 13, after V lost 4 bases and J lost 7 bases. This CDR3 region has 15 residues.

Sequences were obtained from naive CD8+ T cells from blood. The origin of this receptor is a human donor in good health. The V gene is TRBV20-1, the J gene TRBJ2-1; TRBD2 aligns across 7 bases. The CDR3 DNA sequence: TGCAGTGCTATTGGGACTAACATCGTGGGGAATGAGCAGTTCTTC. It translates to CSAIGTNIVGNEQFF.